The clone carrying this T cell receptor (beta chain) was detected only a few times. Antigen unknown. This CDR3 spans 13 amino acids. Germline CDR1 reads LGHDT; CDR2 reads YNNKEL (reference sequence). The germline V and J ends were trimmed by 4 bases and 1 base, with 5 bases remaining between them. Analyses pooled second doses at about 4 or about 12 weeks. TCRdb's table, derived via immunoSEQ multiplex PCR, lists solely in-frame clones and lacks some. The table shows about 120,000 clones, with just over 90% occurring only once. This sample stems from a study of T cell responses to AZD1222 COVID-19 vaccine. Whole-study findings and limits: Among the donors, most were white British and more were female, and clonal diversity was possibly underestimated.

The chain employs TRBV3-1 (or the pseudogene TRBV3-2) and TRBJ1-3; weak D call: TRBD1 (5 bases). The sample here was peripheral blood, taken 28 days after the second AZD1222 dose. This receptor was taken from an adult who received the AZD1222 COVID-19 vaccine. The CDR3 DNA reads as TGTGCCAGCAGCCGACAGTCTGGAAACACCATATATTTT. Its translation: CASSRQSGNTIYF.